This T cell receptor beta chain emerged from a study of shared clonotypes between healthy human individuals. Study-wide background: Each donor's CD8 memory used one plate, CD8 naive two, each CD4 subset three.

Per the authors' pipeline: ImmunoSEQ only sent back junction sequences with no quality scores, so filtering was done differently. Profiled with immunoSEQ multiplex PCR; TCRdb holds only in-frame clones, not every one. V and J calls and clone size are those listed in that table; D and trimming were worked out from the DNA. The sample shows about 1.1 million clones, about 80% of them seen only once. This clone was counted a single time. Germline V lookup: CDR1 LNHDA, CDR2 SQIVND (reference sequence). J lost 8 bases, V lost 6 bases, and 6 bases had no gene match. This CDR3 comprises 14 residues. The donors, all of them Caucasian adults, lived in Nashville, Tennessee.

This TCR derives from a man younger than 30 in good health. Some clones in this sample may be carry-over from other donors' samples. This chain connects TRBV19 to TRBJ2-1; TRBD2 agrees at 11 bases. Sequences were obtained from memory CD4+ T cells from PBMCs. Described subset: CD45RA-negative fraction. Here the CDR3 DNA reads TGTGCCAGTAGGGGACTAGCGGAGAAGGATGAGCAGTTCTTC. Translated, it gives CASRGLAEKDEQFF.